This T cell receptor (beta chain) stems from a study of cytomegalovirus exposure and HLA in healthy donors. For this clone: Antigen: not known.

The study's findings and limits: Many donors shared some public TCRs, even though most TCR sequences were rare.

The trim removed 5 bases at V and 7 bases at J, leaving 10 bases unmatched. This CDR3 contains 15 residues. Germline-derived CDR1 and CDR2 are SGHAT and FQDESV (reference sequence). PCR involved 60 Vbeta and 13 Jbeta primers. Using immunoSEQ multiplex PCR, the repertoire was profiled, and TCRdb retains in-frame clones only, with some absent. Of around 100,000 clones listed, roughly 76% were seen once; the top ten hold about 3.7%. The V call is TRBV11-1, the J call TRBJ2-1; 8 nucleotides line up with TRBD1. The source material was PBMCs. This clonotype originated in a man aged 35 to 55 in good health and CMV-seronegative. The CDR3 coding sequence is TGTGCCAGCAGCATCCTTCAGGGGGCGGTTAATGAGCAGTTCTTC. As protein: CASSILQGAVNEQFF.